The rows below give T cell receptor beta chains drawn from one sample of a study of vaccination and CD4 T cells after COVID-19. TCRdb recomputed calls from the PCR reads with MiXCR, one row per CDR3 protein. The data show tens of thousands of distinct CDR3 sequences, 28% seen once. No antigen has been identified for these receptors. Source: CD4+ T cells from blood, cultured in vitro, taken about 7 months after SARS-CoV-2 vaccination. The receptor set was obtained from a human donor who had recovered from COVID-19. Both conserved end residues are part of each CDR3.

v_call: TRBV19; j_call: TRBJ2-1; cdr3_length: 15; cdr3_aa: CASSNTGTIVNEQFF
v_call: TRBV27; j_call: TRBJ2-7; cdr3_length: 14; cdr3_aa: CASKKGLNTYEQYF
v_call: TRBV19; j_call: TRBJ1-5; cdr3_length: 15; cdr3_aa: CASSIVSEANQPQHF
v_call: TRBV20-1; j_call: TRBJ2-5; cdr3_length: 16; cdr3_aa: CSARVVLAGYQETQYF
v_call: TRBV6-1; j_call: TRBJ1-5; cdr3_length: 15; cdr3_aa: CASRGTGRGRGPQHF
v_call: TRBV7-6; j_call: TRBJ2-7; cdr3_length: 16; cdr3_aa: CASSLGPRGWSAEQYF
v_call: TRBV7-9; j_call: TRBJ1-1; cdr3_length: 14; cdr3_aa: CASSLQGRNTEAFF
v_call: TRBV7-3; j_call: TRBJ2-1; cdr3_length: 17; cdr3_aa: CASSLYLIGQPYNEQFF
v_call: TRBV10-3; j_call: TRBJ1-1; cdr3_length: 16; cdr3_aa: CAISDRDRGPNTEAFF
v_call: TRBV7-2; j_call: TRBJ2-2; cdr3_length: 16; cdr3_aa: CASSRRGTSDTGELFF
v_call: TRBV24-1; j_call: TRBJ2-1; cdr3_length: 17; cdr3_aa: CATSDPGLAGGTNEQFF
v_call: TRBV4-1; j_call: TRBJ2-3; cdr3_length: 16; cdr3_aa: CASSSPSGSITDTQYF
v_call: TRBV29-1; j_call: TRBJ1-1; cdr3_length: 13; cdr3_aa: CSAEQETNTEAFF
v_call: TRBV6-1; j_call: TRBJ1-2; cdr3_length: 16; cdr3_aa: CASRMDGTPTNYGYTF
v_call: TRBV20-1; j_call: TRBJ2-5; cdr3_length: 14; cdr3_aa: CSAPLLAGQETQYF